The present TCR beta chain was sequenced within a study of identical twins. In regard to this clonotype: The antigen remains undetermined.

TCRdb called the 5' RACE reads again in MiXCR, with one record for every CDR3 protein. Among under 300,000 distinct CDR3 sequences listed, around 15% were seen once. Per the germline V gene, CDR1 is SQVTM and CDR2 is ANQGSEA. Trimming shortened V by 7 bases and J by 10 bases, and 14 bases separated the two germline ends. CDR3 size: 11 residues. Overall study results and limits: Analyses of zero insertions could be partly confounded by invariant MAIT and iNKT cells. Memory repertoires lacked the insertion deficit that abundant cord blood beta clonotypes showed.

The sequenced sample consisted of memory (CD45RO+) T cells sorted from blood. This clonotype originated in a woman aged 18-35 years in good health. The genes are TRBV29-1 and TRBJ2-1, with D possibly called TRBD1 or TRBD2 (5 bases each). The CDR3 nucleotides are TGCAGCGGGGGGTCTACGGCGGAGCAGTTCTTC. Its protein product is CSGGSTAEQFF.